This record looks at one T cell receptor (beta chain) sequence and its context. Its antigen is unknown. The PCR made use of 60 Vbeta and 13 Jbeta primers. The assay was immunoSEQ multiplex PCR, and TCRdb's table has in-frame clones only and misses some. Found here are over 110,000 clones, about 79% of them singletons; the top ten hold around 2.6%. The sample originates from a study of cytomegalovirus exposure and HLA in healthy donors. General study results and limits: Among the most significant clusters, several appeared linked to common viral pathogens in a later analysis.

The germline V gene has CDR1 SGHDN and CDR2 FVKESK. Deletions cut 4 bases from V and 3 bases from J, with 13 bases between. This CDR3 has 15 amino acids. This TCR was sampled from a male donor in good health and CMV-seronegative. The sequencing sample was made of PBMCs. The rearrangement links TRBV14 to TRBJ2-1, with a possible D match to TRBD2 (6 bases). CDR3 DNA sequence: TGTGCCAGCAGCCTTTTCGGGGGTTACTACAATGAGCAGTTCTTC. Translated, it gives CASSLFGGYYNEQFF.